The rows below give T cell receptor beta chains drawn from one sample of a study of CD8 T cells in ankylosing spondylitis. TCRdb processed the 5' RACE reads anew with MiXCR; each CDR3 protein has one entry. The sample has roughly 160,000 distinct CDR3 sequences; 9.8% are singletons. The specimen was blood, either unsorted or a sorted T cell fraction (not recorded which). These TCRs come from a female donor with ankylosing spondylitis or in good health (not recorded which). CDR3s include the opening cysteine and the closing phenylalanine or tryptophan.

V	CDR3
TRBV27	CASSLSFLNSNQPQHF
TRBV7-9	CASSWDTVVTGELFF
TRBV24-1	CATEGLAPTGELFF
TRBV9	CASSGERDRVLETQYF
TRBV18	CASSRGGGSTDTQYF
TRBV10-3	CAISDPAGGYEQYF
TRBV2	CASSVGAGVYEQYF
TRBV6-2/TRBV6-3	CASSPVGRISGNEQFF
TRBV21-1	CASSKVEGGRALYEQYF
TRBV18	CASSPGTSGGPYEQYF
TRBV11-2	CASSLNVGYTF
TRBV30	CAWSVMPLDEQYF
TRBV20-1	CSARSDRSYEQYF
TRBV7-9	CASSGAGLAGGNEQFF
TRBV10-3	CATADLAGAYNEQFF
TRBV4-2	CASSPWDSNNEQFF
TRBV12-3/TRBV12-4	CASSLNFYGYTF